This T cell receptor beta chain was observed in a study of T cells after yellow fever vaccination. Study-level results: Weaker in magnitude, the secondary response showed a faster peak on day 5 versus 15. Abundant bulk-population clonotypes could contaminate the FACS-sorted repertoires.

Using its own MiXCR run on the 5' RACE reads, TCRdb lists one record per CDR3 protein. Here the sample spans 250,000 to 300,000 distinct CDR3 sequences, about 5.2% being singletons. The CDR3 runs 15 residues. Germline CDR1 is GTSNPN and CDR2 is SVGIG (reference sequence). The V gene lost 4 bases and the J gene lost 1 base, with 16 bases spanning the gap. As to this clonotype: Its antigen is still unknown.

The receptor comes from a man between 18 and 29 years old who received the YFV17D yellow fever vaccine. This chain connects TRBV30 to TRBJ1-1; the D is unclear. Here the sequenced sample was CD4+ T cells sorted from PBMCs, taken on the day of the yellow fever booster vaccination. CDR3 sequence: CAWTPFARRNTEAFF. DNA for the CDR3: TGTGCCTGGACCCCCTTTGCCCGGAGGAACACTGAAGCTTTCTTT.